This TCR beta chain was obtained from a study of shared clonotypes between healthy human individuals. Cells designated naive CD8 were CD45RO-negative and were positively selected for CCR7, with terminally differentiated effector memory CD45RA+ cells excluded. Germline V gene sequence: CDR1 MNHNS, CDR2 SASEGT. Trimming took 8 bases from V and 5 from J; bases not matched to a gene: 4. The CDR3 is 13 residues long. Researchers ran the assay at a deep level. In replicate PCRs of sorted subsets, about 200 ng DNA, about 29,000 T cell genomes, was used. Sequencing used immunoSEQ multiplex PCR; TCRdb keeps in-frame clones, though not all of them. Of about 2.1 million clones in the sample, about 93% were seen once. Concerning this clone itself: Its antigen remains unidentified.

The study, taken as a whole, reports: A reduction in generation probabilities was seen for non-shared clonotypes relative to those shared by all four donors. The sharing of 4.5% to 6.5% of naive CD4 clonotypes was seen across a handful of donors.

This chain links TRBV6-1 with TRBJ2-5; 11 bases are a match to TRBD2. Material: naive CD8+ T cells from PBMCs. This receptor was obtained from a man between 18 and 35 years old in good health. Some clones in this sample may be carry-over from other donors' samples. In DNA, the CDR3 is TGTGCCAGCCGACTAGCGGGGACGGAGACCCAGTACTTC. Translation: CASRLAGTETQYF.